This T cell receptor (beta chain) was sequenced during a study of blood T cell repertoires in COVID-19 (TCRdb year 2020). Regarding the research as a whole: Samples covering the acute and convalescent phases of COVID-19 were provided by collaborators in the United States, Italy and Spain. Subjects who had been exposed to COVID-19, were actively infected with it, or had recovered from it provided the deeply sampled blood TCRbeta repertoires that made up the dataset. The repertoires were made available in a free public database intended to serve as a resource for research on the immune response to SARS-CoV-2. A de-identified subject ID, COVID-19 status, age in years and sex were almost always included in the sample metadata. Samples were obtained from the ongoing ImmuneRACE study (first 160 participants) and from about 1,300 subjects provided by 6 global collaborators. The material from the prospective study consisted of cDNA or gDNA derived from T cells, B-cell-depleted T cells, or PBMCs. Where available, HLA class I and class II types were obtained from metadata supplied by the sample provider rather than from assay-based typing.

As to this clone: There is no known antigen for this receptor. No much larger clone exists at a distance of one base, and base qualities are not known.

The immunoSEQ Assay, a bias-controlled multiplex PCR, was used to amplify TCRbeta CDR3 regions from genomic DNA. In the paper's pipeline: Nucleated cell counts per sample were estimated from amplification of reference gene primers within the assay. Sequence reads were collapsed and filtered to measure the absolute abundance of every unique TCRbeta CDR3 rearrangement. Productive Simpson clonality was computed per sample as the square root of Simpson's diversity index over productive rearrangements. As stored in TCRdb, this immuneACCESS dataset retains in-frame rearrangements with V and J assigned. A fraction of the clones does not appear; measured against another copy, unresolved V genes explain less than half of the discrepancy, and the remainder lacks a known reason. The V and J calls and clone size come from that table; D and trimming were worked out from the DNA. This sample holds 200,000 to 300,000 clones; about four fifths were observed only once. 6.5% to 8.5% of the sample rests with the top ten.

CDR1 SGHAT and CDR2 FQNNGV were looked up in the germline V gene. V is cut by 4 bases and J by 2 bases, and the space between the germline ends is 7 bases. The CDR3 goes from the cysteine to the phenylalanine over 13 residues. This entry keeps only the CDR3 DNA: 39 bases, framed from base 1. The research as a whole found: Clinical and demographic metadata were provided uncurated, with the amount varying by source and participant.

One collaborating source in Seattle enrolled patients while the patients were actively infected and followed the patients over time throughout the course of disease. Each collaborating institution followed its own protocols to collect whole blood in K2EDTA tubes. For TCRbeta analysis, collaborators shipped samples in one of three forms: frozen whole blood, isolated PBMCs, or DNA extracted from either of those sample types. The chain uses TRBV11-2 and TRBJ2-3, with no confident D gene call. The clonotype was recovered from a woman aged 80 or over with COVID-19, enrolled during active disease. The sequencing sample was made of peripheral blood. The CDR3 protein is CASSSDLTDTQYF. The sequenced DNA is TGTGCCAGCAGCTCAGACCTCACAGATACGCAGTATTTT.